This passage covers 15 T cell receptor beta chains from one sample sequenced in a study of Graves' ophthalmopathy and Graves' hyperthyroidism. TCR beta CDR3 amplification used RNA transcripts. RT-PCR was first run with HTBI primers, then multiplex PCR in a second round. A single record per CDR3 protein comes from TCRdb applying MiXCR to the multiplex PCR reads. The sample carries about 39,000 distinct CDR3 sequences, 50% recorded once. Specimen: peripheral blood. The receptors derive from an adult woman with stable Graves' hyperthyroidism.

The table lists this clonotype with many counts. CDR3: CSVVTAYGYTF. As DNA, the CDR3 is TGCAGCGTTGTGACGGCCTATGGCTACACCTTC. The genes are TRBV29-1 and TRBJ1-2; D not resolved. The CDR3 has 11 residues. Trimming left V 4 bases short and J 4 bases short, with 7 bases between. Germline-derived CDR1 and CDR2 are SQVTM and ANQGSEA.

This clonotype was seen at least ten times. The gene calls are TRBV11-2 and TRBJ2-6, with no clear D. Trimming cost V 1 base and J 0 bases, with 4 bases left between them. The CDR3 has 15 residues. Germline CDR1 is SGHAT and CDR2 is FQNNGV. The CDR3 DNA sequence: TGTGCCAGCAGCTTAGGGGTCTCTGGGGCCAACGTCCTGACTTTC. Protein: CASSLGVSGANVLTF.

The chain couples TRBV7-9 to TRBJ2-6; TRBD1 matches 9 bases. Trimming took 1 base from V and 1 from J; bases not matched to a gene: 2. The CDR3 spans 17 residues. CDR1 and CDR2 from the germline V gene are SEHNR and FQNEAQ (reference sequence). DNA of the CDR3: TGTGCCAGCAGCTTAGGGACAGGGGTATCTGGGGCCAACGTCCTGACTTTC. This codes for CASSLGTGVSGANVLTF. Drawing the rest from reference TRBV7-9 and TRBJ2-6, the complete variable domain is DTGVSQNPRHKITKRGQNVTFRCDPISEHNRLYWYRQTLGQGPEFLTYFQNEAQLEKSRLLSDRFSAERPKGSFSTLEIQRTEQGDSAMYLCASSLGTGVSGANVLTFGAGSRLTVL.

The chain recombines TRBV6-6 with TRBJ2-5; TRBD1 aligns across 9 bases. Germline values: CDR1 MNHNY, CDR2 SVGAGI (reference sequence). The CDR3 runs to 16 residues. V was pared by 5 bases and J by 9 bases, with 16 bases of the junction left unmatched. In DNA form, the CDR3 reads TGTGCCAGCAGTCCTACAAGACAGGGGGGTAGGGAGGCCCAGTACTTC. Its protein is CASSPTRQGGREAQYF.

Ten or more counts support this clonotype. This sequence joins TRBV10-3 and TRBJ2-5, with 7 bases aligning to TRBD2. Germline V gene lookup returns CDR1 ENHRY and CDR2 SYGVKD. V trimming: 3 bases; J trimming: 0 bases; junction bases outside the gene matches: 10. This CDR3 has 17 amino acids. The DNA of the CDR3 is TGTGCCATCAGTGAACCCCGTACTAGCGTCTACCAAGAGACCCAGTACTTC. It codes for CAISEPRTSVYQETQYF.

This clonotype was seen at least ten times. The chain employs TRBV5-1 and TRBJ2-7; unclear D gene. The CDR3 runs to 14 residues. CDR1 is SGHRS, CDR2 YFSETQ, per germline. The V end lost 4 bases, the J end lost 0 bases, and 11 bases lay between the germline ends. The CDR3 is CASSPARSSYEQYF. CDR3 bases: TGCGCCAGCAGCCCCGCCAGGAGCTCCTACGAGCAGTACTTC.

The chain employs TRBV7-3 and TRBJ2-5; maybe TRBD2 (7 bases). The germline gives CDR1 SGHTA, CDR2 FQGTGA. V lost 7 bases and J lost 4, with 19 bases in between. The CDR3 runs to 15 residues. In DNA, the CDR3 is TGTGCCAGCACCCCCCAAGGGGGGGCGTTAGAGACCCAGTACTTC. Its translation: CASTPQGGALETQYF.

In DNA form, the CDR3 reads TGCAGCGTGATGGGACAGGGGAACGAGCAGTACTTC. Its translation is CSVMGQGNEQYF. The chain carries TRBV29-1 and TRBJ2-7; the match to TRBD1 covers 10 bases. V shed 6 bases and J 5 bases; nucleotides not matched to a gene: 4. Germline V gives CDR1 SQVTM, CDR2 ANQGSEA. This CDR3 has 12 residues.

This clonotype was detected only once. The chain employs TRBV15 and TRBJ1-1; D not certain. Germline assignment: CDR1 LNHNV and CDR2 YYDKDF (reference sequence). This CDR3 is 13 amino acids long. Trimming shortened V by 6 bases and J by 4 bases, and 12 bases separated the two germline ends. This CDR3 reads CATRGRAGTEAFF. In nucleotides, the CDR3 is TGTGCCACCAGGGGTCGGGCGGGCACTGAAGCTTTCTTT.

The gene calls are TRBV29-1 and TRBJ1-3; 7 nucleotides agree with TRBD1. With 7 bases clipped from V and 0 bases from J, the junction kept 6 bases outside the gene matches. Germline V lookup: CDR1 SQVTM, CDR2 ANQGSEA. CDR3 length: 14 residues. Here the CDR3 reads CSDGGQISGNTIYF. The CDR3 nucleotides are TGCAGCGACGGGGGACAGATCTCTGGAAACACCATATATTTT.

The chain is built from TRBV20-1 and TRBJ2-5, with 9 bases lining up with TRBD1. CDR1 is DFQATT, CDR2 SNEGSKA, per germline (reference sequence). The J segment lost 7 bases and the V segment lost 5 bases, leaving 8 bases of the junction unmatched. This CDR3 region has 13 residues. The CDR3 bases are TGCAGTGCTCTCCGGGACAGGGTCGGGACCCAGTACTTC. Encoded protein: CSALRDRVGTQYF.

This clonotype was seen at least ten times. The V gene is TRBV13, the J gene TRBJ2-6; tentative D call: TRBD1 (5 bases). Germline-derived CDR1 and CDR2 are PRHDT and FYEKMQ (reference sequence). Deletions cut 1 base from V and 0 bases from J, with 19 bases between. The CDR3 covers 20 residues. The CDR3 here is CASSLERPDSPDSGANVLTF. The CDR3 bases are TGTGCCAGCAGCTTAGAACGGCCCGACAGCCCTGACTCTGGGGCCAACGTCCTGACTTTC.

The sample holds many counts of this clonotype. The CDR3 nucleotides read TGCGCCAGCAGCCCGATCATAGGTCCCTCCGAAAAACTGTTTTTT. It encodes CASSPIIGPSEKLFF. The gene calls are TRBV4-1 and TRBJ1-4, with no clear D. Trimming took off 4 bases at V and 8 bases at J, with 17 bases between the two ends. Per the germline V gene, CDR1 is MGHRA and CDR2 is YSYEKL. This CDR3 has 15 residues.

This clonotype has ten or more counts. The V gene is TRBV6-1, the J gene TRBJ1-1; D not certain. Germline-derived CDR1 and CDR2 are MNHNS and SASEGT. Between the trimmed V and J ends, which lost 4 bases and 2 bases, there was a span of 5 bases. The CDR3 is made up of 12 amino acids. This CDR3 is CASSVQNTEAFF. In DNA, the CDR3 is TGTGCCAGCAGTGTCCAAAACACTGAAGCTTTCTTT.

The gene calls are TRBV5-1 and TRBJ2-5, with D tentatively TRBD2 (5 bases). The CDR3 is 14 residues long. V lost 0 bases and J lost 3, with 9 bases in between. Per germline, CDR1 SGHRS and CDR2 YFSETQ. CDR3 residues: CASSLAGSKETQYF. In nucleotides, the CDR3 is TGCGCCAGCAGCTTGGCGGGGTCGAAAGAGACCCAGTACTTC.